Here is one T cell receptor (beta chain) with its context. As yet, its antigen is unknown. TCRdb re-called the 5' RACE reads through MiXCR, storing one row per CDR3 protein. The sample includes 45,000 to 60,000 distinct CDR3 sequences, roughly 9% of them seen just once. The ends were cut back, 5 bases at V and 3 bases at J, with 20 bases in the middle. The germline gives CDR1 SGHAT, CDR2 FQNNGV. The CDR3 spans 16 residues. This sample was included in a study of early T cells in non-severe SARS-CoV-2 infection. Study-level background: Unsorted whole-blood RNA was sequenced in bulk, leaving chains unpaired. Points from the study as a whole: VDJdb matching skewed toward anti-spike CD8 responses, missing private and CD4 specificities.

Sequenced material: whole blood. The TCR originated in an adult who was a healthcare worker with PCR-confirmed SARS-CoV-2 infection or an uninfected control (not recorded which). This rearrangement joins TRBV11-2 to TRBJ2-7; possible D gene TRBD2, 6 bases. CDR3 sequence (DNA): TGTGCCAGCAGCCGTGGGCGCGGGGCCTCCAACTACGAGCAGTACTTC. Its translation: CASSRGRGASNYEQYF.